Described below is a single T cell receptor beta chain sequence and its context. Its antigen is unknown. It has no much larger one-base neighbor in the sample; base qualities were not kept. Taken from the germline V gene, the CDR1 and CDR2 loops are LGHNA and YNFKEQ. The CDR3, from cysteine to phenylalanine, totals 13 residues. Only CDR3 DNA is held: 39 bases, read in frame from base 1. A distance of 12 bases separates the germline ends of V and J, which lose 1 base and 10 bases respectively. Read against the paper, the sample's treatment or condition label means: live attenuated yellow fever vaccine strain. PBMCs were isolated from peripheral blood using a standard Ficoll-Paque protocol. Dynabeads CD4 and CD8 positive selection kits were used to isolate CD4 and CD8 T-cell fractions. TriZol was used to extract RNA from bulk PBMCs, from CD4 and CD8 fractions, and from dextramer-positive and dextramer-negative fractions.

The data originate from a study of T cells after yellow fever vaccination (dated by TCRdb to about 2019). In terms of the full investigation: The SMART-Seq v4 Ultra Low Input RNA kit was used to prepare libraries from fractions with low cell numbers. To follow T-cell clones before and after primary and booster YFV17D yellow fever vaccination, bulk TCR alpha and beta repertoires were sequenced over time. The cohort comprised two healthy male donors, one aged 18 to 29 and one aged 30 to 39 years. Blood was drawn at multiple timepoints before and after primary and secondary immunization, with bulk PBMC replicates and cell subsets isolated.

TCR cDNA was synthesized by 5'RACE template switching, through which a universal primer site and unique molecular identifiers were introduced. cDNA synthesis was primed from both the TCR alpha and TCR beta constant segments. Two PCR steps were used to amplify libraries, with sample barcodes and sequencing adapters being added in the second step. Sequencing of libraries was performed on Illumina HiSeq 2500 (2x100 bp) or NovaSeq (2x150 bp). Processing in the source paper ran as follows. Reads were demultiplexed and collapsed into UMI consensus sequences with MIGEC, and V(D)J alignment was performed with MiXCR. Vaccine-responding clonotypes were identified with edgeR using replicate PBMC samples, with FDR below 0.01 and a log2 fold change above 5 up to day 15 being required. Each bulk clonotype was labeled CD4 or CD8 based on which sequenced repertoire, CD4 or CD8, contained the clonotype at higher abundance. TCRdb ran its own pipeline on the public reads, namely fastp trimming at Q25 and MiXCR clone calling, and kept in-frame beta chains. Here each entry gathers all rows of one CDR3 protein and keeps the most common genes and DNA. The authors' filters were not applied to this entry. The sample has 200,000 to 300,000 distinct CDR3 sequences on record, more than 6.5% of them singletons. The top ten clones comprise 0.8% to 1.2% of the sample.

Findings and caveats that apply to the study as a whole: A small fraction of clonotypes showed up in both the CD4 and CD8 compartments, probably as a result of convergent recombination. Most clones expanded after primary vaccination (roughly 96% of CD4 and around 89% of CD8) were re-detected after the booster, suggesting that broad memory maintenance occurred. Because abundant contaminating clonotypes from the bulk population could be contained in FACS-sorted repertoires, computational filtering was required. Because the study included only a couple of donors, the extent to which the findings can be generalized is limited. The secondary T-cell response was found to be weaker but faster than the primary response, with a peak reached on day 5 rather than on day 15.

This specimen was CD4+ T cells sorted from PBMCs, taken on the day of the yellow fever booster vaccination. The rearranged segments are TRBV4-2 and TRBJ2-3, with the D gene not clear enough to name. The clonotype originates from a man aged 30 to 45 who received the YFV17D yellow fever vaccine. The CDR3 protein is CASSQGPTEPQYF. The bases read TGTGCCAGCAGCCAAGGACCAACGGAGCCGCAGTATTTT.